This TCR beta chain came from a study of blood T cell repertoires in COVID-19. Turning to the study itself: Samples representing acute and convalescent COVID-19 were sourced from the United States, Italy and Spain. The analysed material was cDNA or gDNA that came from T cells, B-cell-depleted T cells, or PBMCs.

Germline assignment: CDR1 SGHRS and CDR2 YFSETQ. CDR3 size: 14 residues. Between the trimmed V and J ends, which lost 1 base and 2 bases, there was a span of 8 bases. Per the authors' pipeline: Scientists estimated how many nucleated cells there were by amplifying reference gene primers. TCRdb's table, derived via immunoSEQ multiplex PCR, lists solely in-frame clones and lacks some. The DNA was the basis for D and trimming; V, J and clone size are from that table. This table has about 110,000 clones, under 85% appearing once. Input material: peripheral blood. The chain has TRBV5-1 and TRBJ2-3; D might be TRBD1 (5 bases). The TCR sequence derives from a woman aged 70 to 79 with acute or convalescent COVID-19. The CDR3 nucleotides read TGCGCCAGCAGCTTGACAGGAAACACAGATACGCAGTATTTT. Translating it yields CASSLTGNTDTQYF.